This T cell receptor beta chain was sequenced during a study of T cell responses to AZD1222 COVID-19 vaccine. Points on this clone: Its target is unknown.

Study-level results: Repertoires were obtained solely post-peak T cell response. Baseline serostatus was positive in only a handful of AZD1222 recipients.

The repertoire was sequenced with immunoSEQ multiplex PCR; TCRdb's copy has only in-frame clones and lacks some. The profile shows over 45,000 clones, more than 70% of them singletons. The length of the CDR3 is 19 residues. Between the trimmed V and J ends, which lost 5 bases and 2 bases, there was a span of 22 bases. In germline, CDR1 is LNHDA, CDR2 SQIVND (reference sequence). This chain joins TRBV19 and TRBJ2-6; possibly TRBD1 for D (6 bases). This material consisted of peripheral blood, taken on day 0 of MenACWY control vaccination. The TCR comes from an adult in good health. The CDR3 protein is CASSAVLGAPRAGANVLTF. In DNA form, the CDR3 reads TGTGCCAGTAGTGCCGTTTTGGGGGCGCCCCGCGCTGGGGCCAACGTCCTGACTTTC.